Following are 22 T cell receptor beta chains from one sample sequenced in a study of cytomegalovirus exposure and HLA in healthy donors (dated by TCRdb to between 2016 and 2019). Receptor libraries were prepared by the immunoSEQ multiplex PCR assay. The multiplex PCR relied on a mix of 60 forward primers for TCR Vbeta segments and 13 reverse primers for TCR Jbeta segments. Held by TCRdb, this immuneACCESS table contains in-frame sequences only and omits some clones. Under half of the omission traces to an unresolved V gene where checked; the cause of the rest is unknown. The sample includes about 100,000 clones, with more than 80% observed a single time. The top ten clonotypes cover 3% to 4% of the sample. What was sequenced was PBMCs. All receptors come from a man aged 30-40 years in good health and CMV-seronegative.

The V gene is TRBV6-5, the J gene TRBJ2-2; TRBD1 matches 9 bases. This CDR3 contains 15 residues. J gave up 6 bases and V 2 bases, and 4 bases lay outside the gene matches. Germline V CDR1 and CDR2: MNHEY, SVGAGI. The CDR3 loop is CASSYGTGRAGELFF. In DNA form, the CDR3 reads TGTGCCAGCAGTTACGGGACAGGGCGAGCCGGGGAGCTGTTTTTT.

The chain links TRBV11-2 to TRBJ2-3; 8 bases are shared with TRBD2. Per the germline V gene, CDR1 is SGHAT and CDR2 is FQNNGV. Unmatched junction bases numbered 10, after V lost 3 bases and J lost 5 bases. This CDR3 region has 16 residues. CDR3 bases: TGTGCCAGCAGCTTGTGGACTAGCACCTGGGGAGATACGCAGTATTTT. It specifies CASSLWTSTWGDTQYF.

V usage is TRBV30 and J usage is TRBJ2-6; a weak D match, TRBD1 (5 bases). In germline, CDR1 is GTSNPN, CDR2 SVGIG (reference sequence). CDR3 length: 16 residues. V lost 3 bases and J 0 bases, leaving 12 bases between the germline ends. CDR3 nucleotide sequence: TGTGCCTGGAGCCCAGGGTTTAGCTCTGGGGCCAACGTCCTGACTTTC. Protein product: CAWSPGFSSGANVLTF.

The CDR3: CASSHHQTGGYTEAFF. CDR3 DNA sequence: TGTGCCAGCAGTCACCACCAGACAGGGGGGTACACTGAAGCTTTCTTT. V usage is TRBV28 and J usage is TRBJ1-1, with 9 bases identical to TRBD1. Trimming took 5 bases from V and 3 from J; bases not matched to a gene: 10. CDR3 length equals 16 residues. From germline, CDR1 is MDHEN and CDR2 SYDVKM.

The CDR3 coding sequence is TGTGCCACCAGCAGTCGGCAGGGTCTAGACAAAAACATTCAGTACTTC. Residues: CATSSRQGLDKNIQYF. The chain uses TRBV15 and TRBJ2-4, with TRBD1 as a possible D gene (5 bases). Germline CDR1 and CDR2: LNHNV and YYDKDF (reference sequence). Deletions cut 3 bases from V and 3 bases from J, with 15 bases between. The CDR3 length is 16 residues.

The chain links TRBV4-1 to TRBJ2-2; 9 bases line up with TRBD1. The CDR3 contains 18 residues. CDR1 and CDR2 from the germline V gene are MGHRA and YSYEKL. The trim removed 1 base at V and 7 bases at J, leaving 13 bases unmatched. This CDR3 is CASSQGIRDRDGSGELFF. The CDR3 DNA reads TGCGCCAGCAGCCAAGGTATAAGGGACAGGGATGGCAGCGGGGAGCTGTTTTTT.

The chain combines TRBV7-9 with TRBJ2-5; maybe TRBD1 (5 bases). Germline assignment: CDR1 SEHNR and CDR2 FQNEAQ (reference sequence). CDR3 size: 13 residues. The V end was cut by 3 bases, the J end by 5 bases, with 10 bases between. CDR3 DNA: TGTGCCAGCAGCTTGGGGCTGGACGAGACCCAGTACTTC. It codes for CASSLGLDETQYF.

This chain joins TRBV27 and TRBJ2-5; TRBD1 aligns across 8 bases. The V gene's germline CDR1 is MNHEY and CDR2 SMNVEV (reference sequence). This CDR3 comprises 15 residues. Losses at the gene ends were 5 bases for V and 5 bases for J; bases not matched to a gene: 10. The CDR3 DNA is TGTGCCAGCAGTGCCGCCAGGGGGCCGTTTGAGACCCAGTACTTC. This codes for CASSAARGPFETQYF.

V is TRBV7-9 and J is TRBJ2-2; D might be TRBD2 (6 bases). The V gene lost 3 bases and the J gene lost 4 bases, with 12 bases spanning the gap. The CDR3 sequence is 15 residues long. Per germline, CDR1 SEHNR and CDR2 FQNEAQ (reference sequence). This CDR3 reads CASSFGGGSTGELFF. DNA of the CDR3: TGTGCCAGCAGCTTTGGGGGAGGTAGCACCGGGGAGCTGTTTTTT.

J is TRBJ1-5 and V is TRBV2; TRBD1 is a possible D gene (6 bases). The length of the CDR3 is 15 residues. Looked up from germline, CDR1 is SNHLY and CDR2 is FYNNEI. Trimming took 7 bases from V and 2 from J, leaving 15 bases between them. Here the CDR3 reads CASIDSDSGNQPQHF. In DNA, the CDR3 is TGTGCCAGCATCGACTCGGACAGCGGCAATCAGCCCCAGCATTTT.

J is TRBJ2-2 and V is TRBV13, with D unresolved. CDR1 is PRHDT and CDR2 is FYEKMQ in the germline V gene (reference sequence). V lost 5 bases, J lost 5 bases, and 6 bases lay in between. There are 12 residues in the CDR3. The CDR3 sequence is CASSPQTGELFF. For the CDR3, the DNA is TGTGCCAGCAGCCCTCAGACCGGGGAGCTGTTTTTT.

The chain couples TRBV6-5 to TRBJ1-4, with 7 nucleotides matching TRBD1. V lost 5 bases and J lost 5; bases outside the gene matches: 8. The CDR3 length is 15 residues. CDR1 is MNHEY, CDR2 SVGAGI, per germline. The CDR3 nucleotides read TGTGCCAGCAGTCGGGACAGTATACGAAATGAAAAACTGTTTTTT. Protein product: CASSRDSIRNEKLFF.

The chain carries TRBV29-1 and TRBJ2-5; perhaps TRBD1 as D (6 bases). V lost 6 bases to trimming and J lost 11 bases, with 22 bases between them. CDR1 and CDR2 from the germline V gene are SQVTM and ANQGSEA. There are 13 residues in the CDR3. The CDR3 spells CSVPGHRPWEQYF. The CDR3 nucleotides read TGCAGCGTCCCGGGACACCGGCCGTGGGAGCAGTACTTC.

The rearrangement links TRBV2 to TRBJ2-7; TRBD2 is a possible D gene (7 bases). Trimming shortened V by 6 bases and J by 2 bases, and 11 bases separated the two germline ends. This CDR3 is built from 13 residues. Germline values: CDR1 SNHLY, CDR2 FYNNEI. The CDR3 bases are TGTGCCAGCAGGGGCGGGGGCACCTACGAGCAGTACTTC. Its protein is CASRGGGTYEQYF.

Here the CDR3 reads CAGTGGGKSVFNEKLFF. CDR3 nucleotide sequence: TGCGCCGGAACAGGGGGCGGTAAATCGGTCTTTAATGAAAAACTGTTTTTT. The rearrangement uses TRBV5-1 and TRBJ1-4; 9 bases map to TRBD1. The J segment lost 4 bases and the V segment lost 10 bases, leaving 17 bases of the junction unmatched. The CDR3 is 17 residues long. Germline V gene sequence: CDR1 SGHRS, CDR2 YFSETQ.

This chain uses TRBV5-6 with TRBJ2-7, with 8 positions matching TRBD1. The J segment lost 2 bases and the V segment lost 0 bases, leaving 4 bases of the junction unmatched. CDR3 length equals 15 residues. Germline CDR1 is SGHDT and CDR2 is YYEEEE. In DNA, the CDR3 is TGTGCCAGCAGCTTGGGTACAGGGGGAACCTACGAGCAGTACTTC. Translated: CASSLGTGGTYEQYF.

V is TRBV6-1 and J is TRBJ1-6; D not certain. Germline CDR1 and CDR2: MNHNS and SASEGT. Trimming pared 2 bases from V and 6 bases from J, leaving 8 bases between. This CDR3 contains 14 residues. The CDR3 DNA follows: TGTGCCAGCAGTGAACACTCTCTTAATTCACCCCTCCACTTT. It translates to CASSEHSLNSPLHF.

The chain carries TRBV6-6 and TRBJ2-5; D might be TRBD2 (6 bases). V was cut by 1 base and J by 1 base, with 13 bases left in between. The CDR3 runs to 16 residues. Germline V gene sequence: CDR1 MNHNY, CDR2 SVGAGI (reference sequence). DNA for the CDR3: TGTGCCAGCAGTTACTACGGGGGAAGAAGCCAAGAGACCCAGTACTTC. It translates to CASSYYGGRSQETQYF.

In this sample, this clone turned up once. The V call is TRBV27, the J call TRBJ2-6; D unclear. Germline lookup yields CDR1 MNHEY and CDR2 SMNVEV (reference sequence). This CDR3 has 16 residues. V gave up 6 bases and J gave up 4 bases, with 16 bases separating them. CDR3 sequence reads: CASRSPGLVGANVLTF. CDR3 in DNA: TGTGCCAGCAGGTCCCCGGGTCTAGTGGGGGCCAACGTCCTGACTTTC.

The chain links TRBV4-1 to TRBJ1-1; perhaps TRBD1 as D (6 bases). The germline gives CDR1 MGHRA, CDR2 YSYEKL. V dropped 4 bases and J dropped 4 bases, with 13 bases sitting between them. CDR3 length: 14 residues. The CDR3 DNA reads TGCGCCAGCAGCCCGTCGACAGGCTCCACTGAAGCTTTCTTT. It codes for CASSPSTGSTEAFF.

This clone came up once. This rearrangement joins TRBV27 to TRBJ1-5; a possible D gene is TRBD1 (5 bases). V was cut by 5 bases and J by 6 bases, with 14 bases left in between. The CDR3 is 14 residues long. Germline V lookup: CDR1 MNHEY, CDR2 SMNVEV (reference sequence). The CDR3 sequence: CASSSGGGFQPQHF. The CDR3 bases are TGTGCCAGCAGTAGCGGGGGTGGGTTTCAGCCCCAGCATTTT.

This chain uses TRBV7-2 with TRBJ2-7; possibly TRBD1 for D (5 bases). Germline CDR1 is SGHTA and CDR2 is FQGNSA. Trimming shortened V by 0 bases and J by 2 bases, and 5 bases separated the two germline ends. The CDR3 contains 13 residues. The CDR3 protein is CASSLAGPYEQYF. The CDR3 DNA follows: TGTGCCAGCAGCTTAGCGGGGCCCTACGAGCAGTACTTC.